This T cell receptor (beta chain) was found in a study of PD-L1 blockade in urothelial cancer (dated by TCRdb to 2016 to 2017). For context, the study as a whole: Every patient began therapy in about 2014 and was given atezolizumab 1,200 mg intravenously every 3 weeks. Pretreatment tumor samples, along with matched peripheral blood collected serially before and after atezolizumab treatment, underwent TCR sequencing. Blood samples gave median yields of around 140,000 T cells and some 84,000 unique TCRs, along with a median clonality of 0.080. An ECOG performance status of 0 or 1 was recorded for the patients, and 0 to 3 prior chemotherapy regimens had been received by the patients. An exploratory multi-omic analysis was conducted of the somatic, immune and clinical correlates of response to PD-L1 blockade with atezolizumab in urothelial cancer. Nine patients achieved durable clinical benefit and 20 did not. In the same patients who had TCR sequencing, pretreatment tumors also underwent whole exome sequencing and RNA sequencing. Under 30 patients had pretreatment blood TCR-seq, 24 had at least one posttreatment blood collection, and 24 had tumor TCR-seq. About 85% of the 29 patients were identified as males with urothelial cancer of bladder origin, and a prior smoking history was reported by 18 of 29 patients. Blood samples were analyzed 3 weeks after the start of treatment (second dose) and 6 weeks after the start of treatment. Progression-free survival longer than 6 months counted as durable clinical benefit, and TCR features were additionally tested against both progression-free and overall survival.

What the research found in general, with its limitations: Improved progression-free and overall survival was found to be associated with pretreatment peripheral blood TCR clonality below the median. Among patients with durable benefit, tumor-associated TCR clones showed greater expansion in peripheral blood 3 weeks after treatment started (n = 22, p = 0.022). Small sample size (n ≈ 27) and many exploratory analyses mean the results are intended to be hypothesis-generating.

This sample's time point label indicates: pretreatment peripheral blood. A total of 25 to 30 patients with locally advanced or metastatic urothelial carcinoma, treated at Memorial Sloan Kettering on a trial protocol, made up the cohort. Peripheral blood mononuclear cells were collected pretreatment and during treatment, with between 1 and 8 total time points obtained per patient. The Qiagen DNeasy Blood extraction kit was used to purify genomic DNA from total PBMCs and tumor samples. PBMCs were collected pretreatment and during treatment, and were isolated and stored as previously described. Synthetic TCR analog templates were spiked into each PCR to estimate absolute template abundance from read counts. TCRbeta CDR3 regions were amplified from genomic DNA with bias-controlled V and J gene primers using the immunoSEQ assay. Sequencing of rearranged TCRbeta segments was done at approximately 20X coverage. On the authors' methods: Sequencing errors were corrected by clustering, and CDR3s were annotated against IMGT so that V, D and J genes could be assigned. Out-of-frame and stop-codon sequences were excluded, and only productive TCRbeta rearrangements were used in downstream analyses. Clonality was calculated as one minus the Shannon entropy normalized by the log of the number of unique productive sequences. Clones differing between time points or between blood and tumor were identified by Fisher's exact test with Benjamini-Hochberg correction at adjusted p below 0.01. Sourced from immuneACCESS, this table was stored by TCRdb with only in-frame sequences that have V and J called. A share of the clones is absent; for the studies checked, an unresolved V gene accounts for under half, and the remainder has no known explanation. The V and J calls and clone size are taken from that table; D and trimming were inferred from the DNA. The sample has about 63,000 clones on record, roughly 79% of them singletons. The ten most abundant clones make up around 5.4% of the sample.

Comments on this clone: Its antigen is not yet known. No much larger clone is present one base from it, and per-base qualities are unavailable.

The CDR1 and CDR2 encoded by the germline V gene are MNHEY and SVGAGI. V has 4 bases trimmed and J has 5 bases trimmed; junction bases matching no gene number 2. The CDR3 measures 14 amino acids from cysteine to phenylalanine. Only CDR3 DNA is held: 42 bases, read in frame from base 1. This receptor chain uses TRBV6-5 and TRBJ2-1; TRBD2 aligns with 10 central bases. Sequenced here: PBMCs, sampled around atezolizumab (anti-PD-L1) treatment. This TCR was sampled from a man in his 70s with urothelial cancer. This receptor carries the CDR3 CASSWTSGHNEQFF. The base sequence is TGTGCCAGCAGTTGGACTAGCGGTCACAATGAGCAGTTCTTC.